These 25 T cell receptor beta chains were all obtained from the same sample, sequenced in a study of blood T cell repertoires in COVID-19. Generated by immunoSEQ multiplex PCR, the TCRdb table keeps only in-frame clones and is missing some. The sample has about 15,000 clones, 73% seen once. Sequencing was carried out using peripheral blood. Every receptor here comes from a boy between 2 and 15 years old with active or convalescent COVID-19.

The chain joins TRBV7-9 to TRBJ1-6; 12 bases agree with TRBD1. In germline, CDR1 is SEHNR, CDR2 FQNEAQ (reference sequence). V lost 6 bases to trimming and J lost 9 bases; unmatched junction nucleotides: 9. The CDR3 is 16 residues long. The CDR3 DNA follows: TGTGCCAGCAGTCCCGGGACAGGGGGCACCTCTTCACCCCTCCACTTT. It encodes CASSPGTGGTSSPLHF.

The CDR3 reads CASTSQGGRNSPLHF. In DNA, the CDR3 is TGTGCCAGCACCTCCCAGGGCGGCAGAAATTCACCCCTCCACTTT. This chain connects TRBV27 to TRBJ1-6; a weak D match, TRBD1 (5 bases). Between the trimmed V and J ends, which lost 7 bases and 7 bases, there was a span of 17 bases. Germline V CDR1 and CDR2: MNHEY, SMNVEV (reference sequence). The CDR3 loop spans 15 amino acids.

The V and J genes are TRBV11-2 and TRBJ1-1; TRBD1 is a possible D gene (5 bases). This CDR3 contains 15 residues. V shed 1 base and J shed 5 bases, with 14 bases lying between them. Germline loops: CDR1 SGHAT, CDR2 FQNNGV. As DNA, the CDR3 is TGTGCCAGCAGCTTAGCGTGGGCCGGGGGAACTGAAGCTTTCTTT. Its protein product is CASSLAWAGGTEAFF.

This sequence joins TRBV28 and TRBJ1-2, with D perhaps TRBD1 (6 bases). Per the germline V gene, CDR1 is MDHEN and CDR2 is SYDVKM. V was clipped by 6 bases and J by 4 bases, with 9 bases between them. The CDR3 length is 12 residues. CDR3 in DNA: TGTGCCAGCAGGGACAGCCTCTATGGCTACACCTTC. Its protein is CASRDSLYGYTF.

In this sample, this clone turned up a few times. The CDR3 region has the DNA TGTGCCAGCAGCGTCTCCTCGGGGGACAGGGGTTCACCCCTCCACTTT. The encoded protein is CASSVSSGDRGSPLHF. The chain has TRBV9 and TRBJ1-6, with 10 bases identical to TRBD1. Germline V CDR1 and CDR2: SGDLS, YYNGEE. V lost 2 bases and J lost 9; bases outside the gene matches: 8. The CDR3 has 16 amino acids.

This sequence joins TRBV6-5 and TRBJ1-6; D remains unclear. There are 13 residues in the CDR3. V lost 0 bases and J lost 7, with 4 bases in between. In germline, CDR1 is MNHEY, CDR2 SVGAGI. The CDR3 sequence: CASSYSRNSPLHF. The CDR3 DNA follows: TGTGCCAGCAGTTACTCGCGGAATTCACCCCTCCACTTT.

The chain carries TRBV5-4 and TRBJ2-1; 7 bases are shared with TRBD2. Germline CDR1 reads SGHNT; CDR2 reads YYREEE (reference sequence). J was trimmed by 1 base and V by 1 base; bases with no gene match: 2. This CDR3 contains 15 residues. In DNA form, the CDR3 reads TGTGCCAGCAGCTTGCCGGGGGGTTCCTACAATGAGCAGTTCTTC. It translates to CASSLPGGSYNEQFF.

The table lists this clone with a few counts. This chain joins TRBV7-6 and TRBJ2-5; D perhaps matches TRBD1 (5 bases). The V and J ends lost 3 bases and 5 bases respectively, with 16 bases between them. CDR3 size: 15 residues. From germline, CDR1 is SGHVS and CDR2 FNYEAQ. DNA for the CDR3: TGTGCCAGCAGCTTTTGGACATCCCACACGGAGACCCAGTACTTC. It encodes CASSFWTSHTETQYF.

The chain links TRBV6-5 to TRBJ2-3; TRBD2 is a possible D gene (6 bases). The CDR3 is made up of 13 amino acids. With 7 bases removed from V and 8 bases from J, the gap between germline ends came to 16 bases. The V gene's germline CDR1 is MNHEY and CDR2 SVGAGI. CDR3 residues: CASKEGEWGTQYF. CDR3 nucleotide sequence: TGTGCCAGCAAGGAGGGAGAGTGGGGTACGCAGTATTTT.

The genes are TRBV6-5 and TRBJ1-4; D is perhaps TRBD1 (6 bases). Trimming removed 4 bases at V and 6 bases at J, with 18 bases between. Germline CDR1 is MNHEY and CDR2 is SVGAGI. There are 16 residues in the CDR3. The CDR3 loop reads CASSFQQGSRDEKLFF. The CDR3 DNA follows: TGTGCCAGCAGTTTTCAACAGGGTAGTAGGGATGAAAAACTGTTTTTT.

This clone occurred a few times. The chain joins TRBV4-1 to TRBJ1-1; 9 bases are shared with TRBD1. Germline CDR1 and CDR2: MGHRA and YSYEKL. V lost 0 bases, J lost 6 bases, and 8 bases stayed unmatched. The CDR3 totals 16 residues. CDR3 nucleotides: TGCGCCAGCAGCCAAGACACCGGGACAGGGTCTCCTGAAGCTTTCTTT. Protein product: CASSQDTGTGSPEAFF.

This clone was counted a single time. The J gene is TRBJ1-2, the V gene TRBV3-1 (or the pseudogene TRBV3-2); D possibly corresponds to TRBD1 (5 bases). Germline assignment: CDR1 LGHDT and CDR2 YNNKEL (reference sequence). The CDR3 is 15 residues long. The germline V and J ends were trimmed by 4 bases and 6 bases, with 18 bases remaining between them. The CDR3 loop is CASSRAGRGRDGYTF. The CDR3 region has the DNA TGTGCCAGCAGCCGCGCCGGTAGGGGCAGGGATGGCTACACCTTC.

The table lists this clone with a count of one. The V and J genes are TRBV28 and TRBJ2-5, with TRBD2 matching 10 bases. The CDR3 runs to 17 residues. The germline gives CDR1 MDHEN, CDR2 SYDVKM. The V segment lost 6 bases and the J segment 7 bases; nucleotides outside the gene matches: 17. CDR3 amino acids: CASRNGPVAGGRGTQYF. The CDR3 DNA reads as TGTGCCAGCAGGAATGGGCCGGTAGCGGGAGGAAGAGGGACCCAGTACTTC.

This clone was counted a single time. The chain has TRBV6-2 or TRBV6-3 and TRBJ2-5; D remains ambiguous. Between the trimmed V and J ends, which lost 2 bases and 6 bases, there was a span of 4 bases. Germline V gives CDR1 MNHEY, CDR2 SVGEGT. This CDR3 contains 11 residues. The CDR3, as DNA: TGTGCCAGCAGTTACGGCAAGACCCAGTACTTC. This translates into CASSYGKTQYF.

J is TRBJ1-5 and V is TRBV2, with D possibly being TRBD1 (6 bases). Germline V gene data show CDR1 as SNHLY and CDR2 as FYNNEI. V lost 6 bases, J lost 4 bases, and 10 bases lay in between. There are 13 residues in the CDR3. The CDR3: CASRDSENQPQHF. The CDR3 DNA reads as TGTGCCAGCAGGGACAGCGAGAATCAGCCCCAGCATTTT.

The V call is TRBV27, the J call TRBJ1-1; 7 nucleotides line up with TRBD1. The CDR3 sequence is 15 residues long. The ends lost 2 bases at V and 7 bases at J; junction bases unmatched: 10. Germline CDR1 is MNHEY and CDR2 is SMNVEV (reference sequence). DNA of the CDR3: TGTGCCAGCAGTTTACGAATAGGGGGCAGGAGTGAAGCTTTCTTT. Translation: CASSLRIGGRSEAFF.

This clone was counted only a few times. This chain links TRBV6-2 or TRBV6-3 with TRBJ2-1, with 10 bases that match TRBD2. V was clipped by 0 bases and J by 7 bases; unmatched bases: 6. The CDR3 runs to 16 residues. Germline V gene data show CDR1 as MNHEY and CDR2 as SVGEGT. The CDR3 loop reads CASSYSTGLALNEQFF. The CDR3 DNA is TGTGCCAGCAGTTACTCGACGGGACTAGCGTTGAATGAGCAGTTCTTC.

The chain carries TRBV20-1 and TRBJ1-2, with 7 bases identical to TRBD1. The CDR3 covers 11 residues. The V segment lost 1 base and the J segment 7 bases; nucleotides outside the gene matches: 0. Germline V gives CDR1 DFQATT, CDR2 SNEGSKA (reference sequence). The CDR3 here is CSARGTGGYTF. The CDR3 coding sequence is TGCAGTGCTAGAGGGACAGGTGGCTACACCTTC.

The V gene is TRBV3-1 (or the pseudogene TRBV3-2), the J gene TRBJ2-7; D possibly corresponds to TRBD2 (5 bases). V gave up 0 bases and J gave up 3 bases, with 12 bases separating them. CDR1 and CDR2 from the germline V gene are LGHDT and YNNKEL (reference sequence). The CDR3 sequence is 15 residues long. The CDR3 nucleotides read TGTGCCAGCAGCCAAGAGCTAGACGGGGACTACGAGCAGTACTTC. It is translated as CASSQELDGDYEQYF.

The rearrangement links TRBV7-2 to TRBJ2-7; 8 nucleotides match TRBD1. CDR3 length equals 15 residues. The V segment lost 5 bases and the J segment 0 bases; nucleotides outside the gene matches: 6. Germline lookup yields CDR1 SGHTA and CDR2 FQGNSA. The chain's CDR3 is CASSTRQGPSYEQYF. As DNA, the CDR3 is TGTGCCAGCAGCACTAGACAGGGGCCCTCCTACGAGCAGTACTTC. Using reference TRBV7-2 and TRBJ2-7 for the parts outside the CDR3, the full variable domain is GAGVSQSPSNKVTEKGKDVELRCDPISGHTALYWYRQSLGQGLEFLIYFQGNSAPDKSGLPSDRFSAERTGGSVSTLTIQRTQQEDSAVYLCASSTRQGPSYEQYFGPGTRLTVT.

This chain connects TRBV28 to TRBJ2-7, with D possibly TRBD1 on 6 matching bases. The V gene lost 10 bases and the J gene lost 4 bases, with 32 bases spanning the gap. The CDR3 runs 18 residues. Germline V gives CDR1 MDHEN, CDR2 SYDVKM. CDR3 sequence reads: CATSVSGLRDKLGYEQYF. Written as DNA, the CDR3 is TGTGCCACCTCAGTAAGTGGCCTTCGGGACAAACTTGGTTACGAGCAGTACTTC.

The chain employs TRBV10-2 and TRBJ1-2; D unclear. The CDR3 has 13 amino acids. Per germline, CDR1 WSHSY and CDR2 SAAADI. With 0 bases removed from V and 8 bases from J, the gap between germline ends came to 10 bases. CDR3 amino acids: CASSESRPSGYTF. For the CDR3, the DNA is TGCGCCAGCAGTGAGTCGAGGCCCTCGGGCTACACCTTC.

The V and J genes are TRBV15 and TRBJ1-5, with D unclear. This CDR3 has 15 residues. The V end was cut by 5 bases, the J end by 6 bases, with 17 bases between. The germline V gene has CDR1 LNHNV and CDR2 YYDKDF (reference sequence). The CDR3 nucleotides read TGTGCCACCAGCGGCCGGGAAAGGAGGCCTCAGCCCCAGCATTTT. Protein sequence: CATSGRERRPQPQHF.

The chain couples TRBV6-6 to TRBJ2-3, with no clear D. Germline-derived CDR1 and CDR2 are MNHNY and SVGAGI (reference sequence). The V and J ends lost 7 bases and 7 bases respectively, with 15 bases between them. The CDR3 runs 13 residues. CDR3 bases: TGTGCCAGCACCCCGCTCATCACTAATACGCAGTATTTT. Translated: CASTPLITNTQYF.

The V and J genes are TRBV12-5 and TRBJ2-1; no clear D gene. V was trimmed by 1 base and J by 4 bases, leaving 5 bases between them. Germline CDR1 LGHNT, CDR2 FRNRAP. The CDR3 extends over 13 amino acids. CDR3 protein: CASGLDSYNEQFF. CDR3 coding DNA: TGTGCTAGTGGTTTGGACAGTTACAATGAGCAGTTCTTC.